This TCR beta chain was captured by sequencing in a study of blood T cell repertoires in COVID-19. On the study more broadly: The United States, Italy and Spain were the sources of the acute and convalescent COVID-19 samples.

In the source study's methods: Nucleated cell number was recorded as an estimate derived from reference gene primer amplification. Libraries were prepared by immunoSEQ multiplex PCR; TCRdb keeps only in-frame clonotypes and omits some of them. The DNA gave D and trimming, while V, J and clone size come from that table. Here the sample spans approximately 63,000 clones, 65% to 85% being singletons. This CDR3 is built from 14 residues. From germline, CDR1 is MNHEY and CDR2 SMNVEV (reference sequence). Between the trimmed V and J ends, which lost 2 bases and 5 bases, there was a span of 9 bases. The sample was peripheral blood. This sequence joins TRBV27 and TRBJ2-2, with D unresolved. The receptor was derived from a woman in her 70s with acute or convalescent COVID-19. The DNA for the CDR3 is TGTGCCAGCAGTTTAATCCGGTGGACCGGGGAGCTGTTTTTT. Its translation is CASSLIRWTGELFF.